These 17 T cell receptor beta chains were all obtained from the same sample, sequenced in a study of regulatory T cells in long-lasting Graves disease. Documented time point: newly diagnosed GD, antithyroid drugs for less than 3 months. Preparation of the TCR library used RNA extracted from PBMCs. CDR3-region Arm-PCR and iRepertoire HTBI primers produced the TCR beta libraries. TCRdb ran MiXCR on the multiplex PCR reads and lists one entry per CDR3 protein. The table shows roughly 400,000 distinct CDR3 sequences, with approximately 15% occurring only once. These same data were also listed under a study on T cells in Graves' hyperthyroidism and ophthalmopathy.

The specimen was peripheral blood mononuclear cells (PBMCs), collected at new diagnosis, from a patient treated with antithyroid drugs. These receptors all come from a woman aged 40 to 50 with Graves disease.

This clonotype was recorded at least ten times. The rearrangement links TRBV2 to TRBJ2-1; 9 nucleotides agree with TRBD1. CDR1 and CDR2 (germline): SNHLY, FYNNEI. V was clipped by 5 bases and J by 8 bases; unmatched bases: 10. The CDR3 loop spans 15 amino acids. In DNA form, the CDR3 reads TGTGCCAGCAGTCCCATGAGGACAGGGGCTCATGAGCAGTTCTTC. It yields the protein CASSPMRTGAHEQFF.

CDR3 sequence (DNA): TGTGCCAGCAGCTTAAGAGCAGCGGACACAGATACGCAGTATTTT. Translating gives CASSLRAADTDTQYF. The V and J genes are TRBV7-8 and TRBJ2-3, with TRBD2 as a possible D gene (5 bases). The CDR3 has 15 amino acids. The V end lost 2 bases, the J end lost 2 bases, and 11 bases lay between the germline ends. Germline loops: CDR1 SGHVS, CDR2 FQNEAQ. Combining the CDR3 with reference TRBV7-8 and TRBJ2-3 gives the whole variable domain GAGVSQSPRYKVAKRGQDVALRCDPISGHVSLFWYQQALGQGPEFLTYFQNEAQLDKSGLPSDRFFAERPEGSVSTLKIQRTQQEDSAVYLCASSLRAADTDTQYFGPGTRLTVL.

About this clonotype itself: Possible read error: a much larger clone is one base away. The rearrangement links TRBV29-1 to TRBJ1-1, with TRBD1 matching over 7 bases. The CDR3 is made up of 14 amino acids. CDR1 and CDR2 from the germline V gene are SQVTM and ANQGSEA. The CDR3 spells CSVRGQIMNTKAFF. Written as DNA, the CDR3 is TGCAGCGTCCGGGGACAGATAATGAACACTAAAGCTTTCTTT. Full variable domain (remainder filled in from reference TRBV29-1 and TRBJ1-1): SAVISQKPSRDICQRGTSLTIQCQVDSQVTMMFWYRQQPGQSLTLIATANQGSEATYESGFVIDKFPISRPNLTFSTLTVSNMSPEDSSIYLCSVRGQIMNTKAFFGQGTRLTVV.

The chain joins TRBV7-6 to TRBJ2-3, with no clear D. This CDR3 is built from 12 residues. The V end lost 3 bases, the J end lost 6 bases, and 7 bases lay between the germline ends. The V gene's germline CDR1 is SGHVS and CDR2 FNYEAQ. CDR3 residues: CASSFLADTQYF. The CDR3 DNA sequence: TGTGCCAGCAGCTTTTTGGCCGATACGCAGTATTTT.

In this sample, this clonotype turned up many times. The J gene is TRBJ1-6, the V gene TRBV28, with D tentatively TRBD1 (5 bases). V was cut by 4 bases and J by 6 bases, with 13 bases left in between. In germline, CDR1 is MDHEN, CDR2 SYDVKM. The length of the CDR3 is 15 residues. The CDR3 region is CASSWGRFGNSPLHF. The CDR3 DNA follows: TGTGCCAGCAGTTGGGGGAGATTTGGTAATTCACCCCTCCACTTT. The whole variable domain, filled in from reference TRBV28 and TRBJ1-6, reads DVKVTQSSRYLVKRTGEKVFLECVQDMDHENMFWYRQDPGLGLRLIYFSYDVKMKEKGDIPEGYSVSREKKERFSLILESASTNQTSMYLCASSWGRFGNSPLHFGNGTRLTVT.

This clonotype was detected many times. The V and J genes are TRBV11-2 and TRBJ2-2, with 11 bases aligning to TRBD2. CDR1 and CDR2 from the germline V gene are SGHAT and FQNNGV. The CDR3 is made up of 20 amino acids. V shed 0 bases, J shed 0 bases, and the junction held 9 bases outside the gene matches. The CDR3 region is CASSLDWASGRTANTGELFF. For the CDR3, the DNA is TGTGCCAGCAGCTTAGATTGGGCTAGCGGGAGGACCGCGAACACCGGGGAGCTGTTTTTT. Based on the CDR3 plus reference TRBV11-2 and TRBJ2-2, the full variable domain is EAGVAQSPRYKIIEKRQSVAFWCNPISGHATLYWYQQILGQGPKLLIQFQNNGVVDDSQLPKDRFSAERLKGVDSTLKIQPAKLEDSAVYLCASSLDWASGRTANTGELFFGEGSRLTVL.

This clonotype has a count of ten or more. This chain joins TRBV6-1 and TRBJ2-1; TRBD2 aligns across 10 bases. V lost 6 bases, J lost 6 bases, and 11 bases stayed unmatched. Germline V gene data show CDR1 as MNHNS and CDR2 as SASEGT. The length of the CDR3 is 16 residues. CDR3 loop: CASSLVAGGPGNEQFF. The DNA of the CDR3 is TGTGCCAGCAGCCTCGTAGCGGGAGGCCCGGGCAATGAGCAGTTCTTC.

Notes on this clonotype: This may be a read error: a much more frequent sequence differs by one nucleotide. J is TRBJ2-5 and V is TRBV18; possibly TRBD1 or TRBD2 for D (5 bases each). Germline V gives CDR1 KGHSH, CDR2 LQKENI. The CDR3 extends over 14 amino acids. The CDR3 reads CSSSPSGAWETQYF. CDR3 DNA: TGTTCCAGCTCACCATCCGGGGCCTGGGAGACCCAGTACTTC.

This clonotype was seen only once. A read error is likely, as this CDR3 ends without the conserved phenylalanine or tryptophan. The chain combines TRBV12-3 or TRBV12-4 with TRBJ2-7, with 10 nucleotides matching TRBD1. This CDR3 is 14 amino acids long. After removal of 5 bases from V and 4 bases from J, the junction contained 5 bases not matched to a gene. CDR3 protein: CASSPGQGPYEQYS. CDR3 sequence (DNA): TGTGCCAGCAGTCCGGGACAGGGGCCGTACGAGCAGTACTCC.

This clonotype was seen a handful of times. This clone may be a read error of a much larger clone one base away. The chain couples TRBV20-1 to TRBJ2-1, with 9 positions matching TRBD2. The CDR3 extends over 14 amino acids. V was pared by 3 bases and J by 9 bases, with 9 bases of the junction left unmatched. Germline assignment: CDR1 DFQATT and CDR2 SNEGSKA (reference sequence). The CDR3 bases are TGCAGTGCTAGGTCGACTAGCGGCAGAGGTGAGCAGTTCTTC. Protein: CSARSTSGRGEQFF.

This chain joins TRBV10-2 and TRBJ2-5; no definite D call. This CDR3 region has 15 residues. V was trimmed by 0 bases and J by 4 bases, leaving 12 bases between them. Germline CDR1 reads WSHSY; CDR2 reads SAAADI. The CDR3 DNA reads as TGCGCCAGCAGTGAGTCTGCCGGGTCTGGAGAGACCCAGTACTTC. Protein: CASSESAGSGETQYF.

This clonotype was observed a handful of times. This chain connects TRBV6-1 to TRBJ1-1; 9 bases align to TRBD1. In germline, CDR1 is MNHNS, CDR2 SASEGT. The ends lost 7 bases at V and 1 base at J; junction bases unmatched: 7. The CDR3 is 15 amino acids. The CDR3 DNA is TGTGCCAGCAAACTCACACAGGGGGCGAACACTGAAGCTTTCTTT. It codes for CASKLTQGANTEAFF.

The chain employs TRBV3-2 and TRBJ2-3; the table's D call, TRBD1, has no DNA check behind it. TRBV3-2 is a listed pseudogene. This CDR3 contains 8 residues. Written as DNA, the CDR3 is TGTGCCAGCGCCCCCCAGTATTTT. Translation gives CASAPQYF.

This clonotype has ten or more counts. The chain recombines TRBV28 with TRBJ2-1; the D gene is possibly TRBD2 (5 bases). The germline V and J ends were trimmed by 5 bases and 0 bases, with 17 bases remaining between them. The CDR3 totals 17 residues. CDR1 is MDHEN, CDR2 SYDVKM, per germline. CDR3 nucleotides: TGTGCCAGCAGTCCCACTATAGCGCGGAGCTCCTACAATGAGCAGTTCTTC. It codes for CASSPTIARSSYNEQFF. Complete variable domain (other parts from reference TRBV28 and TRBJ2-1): DVKVTQSSRYLVKRTGEKVFLECVQDMDHENMFWYRQDPGLGLRLIYFSYDVKMKEKGDIPEGYSVSREKKERFSLILESASTNQTSMYLCASSPTIARSSYNEQFFGPGTRLTVL.

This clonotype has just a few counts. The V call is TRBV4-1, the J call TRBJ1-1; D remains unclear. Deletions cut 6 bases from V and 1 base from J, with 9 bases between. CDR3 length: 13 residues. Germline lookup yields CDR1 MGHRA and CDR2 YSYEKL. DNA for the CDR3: TGCGCCAGCAGGATGGGTAAGAACACTGAAGCTTTCTTT. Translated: CASRMGKNTEAFF.

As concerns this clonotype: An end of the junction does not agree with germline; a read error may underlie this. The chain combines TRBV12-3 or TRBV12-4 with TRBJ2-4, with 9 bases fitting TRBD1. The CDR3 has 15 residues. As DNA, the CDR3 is TGTGCCAACAGTCTTGACGGGACAGGGAACAACATTCAGTACTTC. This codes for CANSLDGTGNNIQYF.

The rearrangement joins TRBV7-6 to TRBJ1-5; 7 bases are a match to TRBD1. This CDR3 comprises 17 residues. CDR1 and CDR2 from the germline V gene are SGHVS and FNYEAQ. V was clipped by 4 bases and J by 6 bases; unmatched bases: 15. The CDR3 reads CASSSEPNRGGGQPQHF. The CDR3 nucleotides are TGTGCCAGCAGCTCGGAGCCGAACAGGGGTGGGGGTCAGCCCCAGCATTTT.